The 16 T cell receptor beta chains reported below all come from one sample, sequenced in a study of blood T cell repertoires in COVID-19 (dated by TCRdb to 2018 to 2021). The method was the immunoSEQ multiplex PCR assay. The immuneACCESS repertoire file appears here via TCRdb, limited to in-frame rearrangements. These files lack a portion of the clones; in checked studies, under half of the deficit traces to unresolved V genes, and the cause of the others is not known. The sample table records about 300,000 clones; around 91% of these occur just once. The ten biggest clones cover roughly 4.3% of the sample. The sequenced sample consisted of PBMCs or T cells enriched from blood (not recorded which). All receptors come from a woman under 30 with acute COVID-19.

This clone was seen once. The chain has TRBV2 and TRBJ1-1; D unresolved. This CDR3 contains 15 residues. Germline V CDR1 and CDR2: SNHLY, FYNNEI. The ends were cut back, 7 bases at V and 8 bases at J, with 23 bases in the middle. The DNA for the CDR3 is TGTGCCAGCACGGAAACCCCTGGGCGGGATAGGGAAGCTTTCTTT. It translates to CASTETPGRDREAFF.

The V gene is TRBV7-2, the J gene TRBJ1-6; possibly TRBD1 for D (5 bases). The CDR3 extends over 16 amino acids. Trimming cost V 1 base and J 1 base, with 8 bases left between them. Germline V CDR1 and CDR2: SGHTA, FQGNSA. The CDR3 nucleotides read TGTGCCAGCAGCTTAGAGTCAGGGTCCTATAATTCACCCCTCCACTTT. This encodes CASSLESGSYNSPLHF.

The chain has TRBV19 and TRBJ1-1; D unclear. The CDR3 has 14 residues. Per the germline V gene, CDR1 is LNHDA and CDR2 is SQIVND (reference sequence). V shed 2 bases and J shed 0 bases, with 7 bases lying between them. CDR3: CASSIRRVNTEAFF. The CDR3 nucleotides read TGTGCCAGTAGTATAAGACGGGTGAACACTGAAGCTTTCTTT.

The chain has TRBV28 and TRBJ1-5; 7 bases match TRBD1. The CDR3 has 16 amino acids. Trimming at V came to 4 bases and at J to 4 bases, leaving 10 bases not matched to a gene. CDR1 and CDR2 from the germline V gene are MDHEN and SYDVKM. DNA for the CDR3: TGTGCCAGCAGTTCGGGGAGTGGACAGGAGAATCAGCCCCAGCATTTT. As protein: CASSSGSGQENQPQHF.

This chain connects TRBV6-5 to TRBJ2-1; 10 bases align to TRBD2. CDR1 is MNHEY and CDR2 is SVGAGI in the germline V gene. The CDR3 extends over 15 amino acids. V trimming: 6 bases; J trimming: 0 bases; junction bases outside the gene matches: 2. Here the CDR3 DNA reads TGTGCCAGCAGCATAGCGGGAGGCTCCTACAATGAGCAGTTCTTC. Its protein is CASSIAGGSYNEQFF.

This clone was recorded a few times. V is TRBV19 and J is TRBJ2-1; D uncertain. Germline CDR1 reads LNHDA; CDR2 reads SQIVND (reference sequence). Trimming pared 3 bases from V and 3 bases from J, leaving 12 bases between. The CDR3 loop spans 15 amino acids. As DNA, the CDR3 is TGTGCCAGTAGTATTGGTGGCGGCCGCTACAATGAGCAGTTCTTC. This encodes CASSIGGGRYNEQFF.

The genes are TRBV15 and TRBJ1-2; D is unclear. Germline V CDR1 and CDR2: LNHNV, YYDKDF (reference sequence). The CDR3 is made up of 14 amino acids. Trimming removed 0 bases from V and 3 bases from J, with 8 bases in between. In nucleotides, the CDR3 is TGTGCCACCAGCAGAGATGTCGGTTACTATGGCTACACCTTC. Protein sequence: CATSRDVGYYGYTF. Full variable domain (outside the CDR3, taken from reference TRBV15 and TRBJ1-2): DAMVIQNPRYQVTQFGKPVTLSCSQTLNHNVMYWYQQKSSQAPKLLFHYYDKDFNNEADTPDNFQSRRPNTSFCFLDIRSPGLGDTAMYLCATSRDVGYYGYTFGSGTRLTVV.

This chain connects TRBV4-1 to TRBJ1-1; no firm D call. This CDR3 has 14 amino acids. Germline loops: CDR1 MGHRA, CDR2 YSYEKL. V gave up 8 bases and J gave up 0 bases, with 13 bases separating them. CDR3 coding DNA: TGCGCCAGCGGAGAGGGCCCTCTGAACACTGAAGCTTTCTTT. Protein sequence: CASGEGPLNTEAFF.

With respect to this clone: The sample holds other DNA sequences that translate to the same CDR3. The J gene is TRBJ2-7, the V gene TRBV27, with D tentatively TRBD1 (6 bases). Germline CDR1 reads MNHEY; CDR2 reads SMNVEV (reference sequence). This CDR3 comprises 13 residues. Trimming removed 4 bases at V and 2 bases at J, with 9 bases between. The CDR3 region is CASSWGLTYEQYF. The CDR3 bases are TGTGCCAGCAGTTGGGGGCTTACCTACGAGCAGTACTTC.

The chain joins TRBV2 to TRBJ2-7, with D perhaps TRBD2 (6 bases). In germline, CDR1 is SNHLY, CDR2 FYNNEI. Trimming left V 10 bases short and J 7 bases short, with 14 bases between. The length of the CDR3 is 11 residues. The CDR3: CAIGNAGEQYF. CDR3 DNA sequence: TGTGCCATAGGGAACGCGGGAGAGCAGTACTTC.

The genes are TRBV5-1 and TRBJ1-3; the D is unclear. V lost 4 bases to trimming and J lost 4 bases, with 12 bases between them. This CDR3 is built from 14 residues. The germline V gene has CDR1 SGHRS and CDR2 YFSETQ. The CDR3 sequence is CASSLADRGNTIYF. CDR3 nucleotides: TGCGCCAGCAGCCTGGCCGATCGGGGAAACACCATATATTTT. The full variable domain, with the rest looked up from reference TRBV5-1 and TRBJ1-3, is KAGVTQTPRYLIKTRGQQVTLSCSPISGHRSVSWYQQTPGQGLQFLFEYFSETQRNKGNFPGRFSGRQFSNSRSEMNVSTLELGDSALYLCASSLADRGNTIYFGEGSWLTVV.

The sample holds one count of this clone. The J gene is TRBJ2-3, the V gene TRBV11-2; tentative D call: TRBD1 (6 bases). Germline CDR1 is SGHAT and CDR2 is FQNNGV. With 5 bases removed from V and 3 bases from J, the gap between germline ends came to 15 bases. The CDR3 contains 15 residues. CDR3 residues: CASSPGQLRTDTQYF. The CDR3 region has the DNA TGTGCCAGCAGCCCGGGACAATTAAGGACAGATACGCAGTATTTT.

V usage is TRBV28 and J usage is TRBJ1-5; 11 bases fit TRBD1. CDR1 and CDR2 (germline): MDHEN, SYDVKM. The CDR3 covers 15 residues. Trimming at V came to 5 bases and at J to 6 bases, leaving 6 bases not matched to a gene. CDR3 coding DNA: TGTGCCAGCAGTCGAGGGACAGGGGGTCGTCAGCCCCAGCATTTT. Protein sequence: CASSRGTGGRQPQHF.

The V gene is TRBV12-3 or TRBV12-4, the J gene TRBJ2-5; D is unclear. The length of the CDR3 is 11 residues. Between the trimmed V and J ends, which lost 6 bases and 4 bases, there was a span of 6 bases. The CDR3 bases are TGTGCCAGCAGCCAGTCAGAGACCCAGTACTTC. Protein: CASSQSETQYF.

The rearrangement links TRBV28 to TRBJ2-3; TRBD2 matches at 12 bases. V dropped 6 bases and J dropped 6; count of bases not matched to a gene: 10. CDR1 and CDR2 from the germline V gene are MDHEN and SYDVKM. CDR3 length equals 16 residues. CDR3 sequence reads: CASRGWTSGDSDTQYF. The DNA of the CDR3 is TGTGCCAGCAGGGGATGGACTAGCGGGGACTCCGATACGCAGTATTTT.

The V gene is TRBV7-2, the J gene TRBJ2-1; perhaps TRBD1 as D (6 bases). Trimming removed 6 bases at V and 6 bases at J, with 12 bases between. CDR3 length: 13 residues. From germline, CDR1 is SGHTA and CDR2 FQGNSA. This CDR3 is CASRDSLANEQFF. In DNA, the CDR3 is TGTGCCAGCAGGGACAGTCTTGCCAATGAGCAGTTCTTC.